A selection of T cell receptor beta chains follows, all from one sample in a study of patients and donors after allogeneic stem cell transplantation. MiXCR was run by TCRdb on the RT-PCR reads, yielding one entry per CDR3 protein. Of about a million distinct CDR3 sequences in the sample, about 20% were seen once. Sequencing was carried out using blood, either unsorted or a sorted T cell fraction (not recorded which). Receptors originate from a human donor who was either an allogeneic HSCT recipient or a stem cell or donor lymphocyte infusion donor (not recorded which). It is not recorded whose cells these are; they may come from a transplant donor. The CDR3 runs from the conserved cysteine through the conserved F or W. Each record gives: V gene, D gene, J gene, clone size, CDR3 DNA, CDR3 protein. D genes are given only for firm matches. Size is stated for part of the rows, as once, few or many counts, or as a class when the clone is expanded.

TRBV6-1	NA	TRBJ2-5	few	TGTGCCAGCAGTACCTTAAAAACGAAAGAGACCCAGTACTTC	CASSTLKTKETQYF
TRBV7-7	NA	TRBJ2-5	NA	TGTGCTAGCACCACGGGACTTGGAGAGACCCAGTACTTC	CASTTGLGETQYF
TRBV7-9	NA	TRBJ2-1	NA	TGTGCCAGCAGTCCCACTAGCAGCAGCAATGAGCAGTTCTTC	CASSPTSSSNEQFF
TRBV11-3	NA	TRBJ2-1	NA	TGTGCCAGCAGAAACCGGGGACAATCCTACAATGAGCAGTTCTTC	CASRNRGQSYNEQFF
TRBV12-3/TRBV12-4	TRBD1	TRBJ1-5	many	TGTGCCAGCAGTCCTAACCGGGACAGGCGAGCTAATCAGCCCCAGCATTTT	CASSPNRDRRANQPQHF
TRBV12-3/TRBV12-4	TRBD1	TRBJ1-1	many	TGTGCCAGCAGTTTTTCAGGGGGCACTGAAGCTTTCTTT	CASSFSGGTEAFF
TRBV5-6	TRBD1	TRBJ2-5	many	TGTGCCAGCAGCTACGACGGGACAGCCCTCCTCGAGACCCAGTACTTC	CASSYDGTALLETQYF
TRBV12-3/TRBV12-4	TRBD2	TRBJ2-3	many	TGTGCCAGCAGTCGTGGGACTAGCGGGAGCGCAGATACGCAGTATTTT	CASSRGTSGSADTQYF
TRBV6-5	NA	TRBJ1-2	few	TGTGCTATCAGGCGCGCCACGGGGGGCTACACCTTC	CAIRRATGGYTF
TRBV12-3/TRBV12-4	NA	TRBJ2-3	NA	TGTGCCAGCAGTTTAGCGGGGCAGGGTAAGACAGATACGCAGTATTTT	CASSLAGQGKTDTQYF
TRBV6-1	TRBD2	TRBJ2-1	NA	TGTGCCAGCAGTATATATAGACTAGCGGAGCCTAATGAGCAGTTCTTC	CASSIYRLAEPNEQFF
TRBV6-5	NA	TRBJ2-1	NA	TGTGCCAGCAGTTACCGGGCCCGAGCCTACAATGAGCAGTTCTTC	CASSYRARAYNEQFF
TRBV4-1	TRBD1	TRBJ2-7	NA	TGCGCCAGCAGCCCTAACCTTAAACAGGGGGCTATCGACGAGCAGTACTTC	CASSPNLKQGAIDEQYF
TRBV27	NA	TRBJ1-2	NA	TGTGCCAGCAGTACTACGGACCGATCTGGGGGCTACACCTTC	CASSTTDRSGGYTF
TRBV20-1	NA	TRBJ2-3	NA	TGCAGTGCTAGAGCTTCGATTTCGCAGTATTTT	CSARASISQYF
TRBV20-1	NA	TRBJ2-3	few	TGCAGTGCAAACCCTGGGCTAGATAGCACAGATACGCAGTATTTT	CSANPGLDSTDTQYF
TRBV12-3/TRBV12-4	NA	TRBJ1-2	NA	TGTGCCAGCAGTTCGGGCCTCGAGGAAACCTTC	CASSSGLEETF
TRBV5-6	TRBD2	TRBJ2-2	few	TGTGCCAGCAGCTTTAGATCCCTTGTCCTAGCGGCCCTCACCGGGGAGCTGTTTTTT	CASSFRSLVLAALTGELFF
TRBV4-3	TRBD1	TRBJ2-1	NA	TGCGCCAGCAGCCGCGGTGGGACAGGGGATGAGCAGTTCTTC	CASSRGGTGDEQFF
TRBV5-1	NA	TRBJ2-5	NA	TGCGCCAGCAGCTTGGCCGAGGCGGGCATAGAGACCCAGTACTTC	CASSLAEAGIETQYF